This is a list of T cell receptor beta chains from one sample in a study of blood T cell repertoires in COVID-19. Here immunoSEQ multiplex PCR was the method, and the copy in TCRdb shows in-frame clones only, minus some. The sample holds 150,000 to 200,000 clones, 86% seen once. Material for sequencing was peripheral blood. Receptor source: a man in his sixties or seventies with active or convalescent COVID-19. Each CDR3 is given with its conserved first and last residue. A D gene is named only where the DNA matches it firmly. Size values are once, few and many counts, or a class for expanded clones, and some rows have none.

V gene,clone size,D gene,J gene,CDR3 DNA,CDR3 protein
TRBV19,NA,TRBD1,TRBJ1-2,TGTGCCAGTAGTATTGGGGCCAGGGGGCACCACTATGGCTACACCTTC,CASSIGARGHHYGYTF
TRBV27,once,TRBD1,TRBJ1-1,TGTGCCAGCAGTCAACCCCCGGGACAGGGGAACACTGAAGCTTTCTTT,CASSQPPGQGNTEAFF
TRBV5-1,NA,NA,TRBJ2-1,TGCGCCAGCAGCTTGGATCCGGGCTCCTACAATGAGCAGTTCTTC,CASSLDPGSYNEQFF
TRBV27,NA,NA,TRBJ1-1,TGTGCCGGCAGTTCCAGGGGCGGCACTGAAGCTTTCTTT,CAGSSRGGTEAFF
TRBV7-2,once,NA,TRBJ1-1,TGTGCCAGCAGCTTAGGGTGGGAAAGGGGGTACGCGACTGAAGCTTTCTTT,CASSLGWERGYATEAFF
TRBV5-4,NA,NA,TRBJ1-4,TGTGCCAGCAGCTTCCGGGACGGGGGGAATGAAAAACTGTTTTTT,CASSFRDGGNEKLFF
TRBV6-1,NA,NA,TRBJ2-2,TGTGCCAGCAGTGAAGCGAGGGTCCGGGCGGGAACCGGGGAGCTGTTTTTT,CASSEARVRAGTGELFF
TRBV18,NA,NA,TRBJ1-4,TGTGCCAGCTCACCACTCACAGGGATGGATGAAAAACTGTTTTTT,CASSPLTGMDEKLFF
TRBV3-1/TRBV3-2,NA,NA,TRBJ2-2,TGTGCCAGCAGCCAGCGGCAGGGGGAGCTGTTTTTT,CASSQRQGELFF
TRBV27,NA,TRBD1,TRBJ1-6,TGTGCCAGCAGTGTCCCGGGGCGGACAGGGCGGTCACCCCTCCACTTT,CASSVPGRTGRSPLHF
TRBV19,NA,NA,TRBJ1-5,TGTGCCAGTAGTACCCTCGGTAGTAGCAATCAGCCCCAGCATTTT,CASSTLGSSNQPQHF
TRBV9,NA,TRBD2,TRBJ2-1,TGTGCCAGCAGCGTACGTGGGAGGGCCCACTCCTCCTACAATGAGCAGTTCTTC,CASSVRGRAHSSYNEQFF
TRBV10-3,NA,TRBD2,TRBJ2-3,TGTGCCATCAGTGAGTCGGCGGCTAGCGGGGGGGCCGATACGCAGTATTTT,CAISESAASGGADTQYF
TRBV6-2/TRBV6-3,NA,TRBD1,TRBJ1-5,TGTGCCAGCAGTGGACAGGGCCATCAGCCCCAGCATTTT,CASSGQGHQPQHF
TRBV15,NA,NA,TRBJ1-1,TGTGCCACCAGCGGGGCAGCATGGGGGGACACTGAAGCTTTCTTT,CATSGAAWGDTEAFF
TRBV19,NA,NA,TRBJ1-5,TGTGCCAGTAGTATTCGGCTCCAGGGCCAGCCCCAGCATTTT,CASSIRLQGQPQHF
TRBV10-3,NA,TRBD1,TRBJ1-2,TGTGCCATCAGTGAGTCAGGGTGGACAGGGGTTCAAGGCTACACCTTC,CAISESGWTGVQGYTF
TRBV2,NA,NA,TRBJ1-6,TGTGCCAGCAGGCGGCCTACAGGGAATAATTCACCCCTCCACTTT,CASRRPTGNNSPLHF
TRBV19,NA,NA,TRBJ1-5,TGTGCCAGTAGTGTGTACAGGGCAGAAAATCAGCCCCAGCATTTT,CASSVYRAENQPQHF
TRBV11-1,NA,TRBD2,TRBJ2-1,TGTGCCAGCAGCCCTTTCTCTAGCGGTAATGAGCAGTTCTTC,CASSPFSSGNEQFF
TRBV28,NA,TRBD2,TRBJ2-7,TGTGCCAGCAGACGCACTAGCGGGGGCACCTACGAGCAGTACTTC,CASRRTSGGTYEQYF
TRBV10-3,NA,TRBD1,TRBJ2-1,TGTGCCATCAGTGAAGGGACAGGGACGGGTGAGCAGTTCTTC,CAISEGTGTGEQFF
TRBV30,few,NA,TRBJ2-7,TGTGCCTGGAGCTTTGGAGCGACCTCCGAGCAGTACTTC,CAWSFGATSEQYF
TRBV7-9,NA,TRBD1,TRBJ1-2,TGTGCCAGCAGCCGACAGGGGTATGGCTACACCTTC,CASSRQGYGYTF
TRBV27,NA,NA,TRBJ1-1,TGTGCCAGCAGTTCGCGACAGGTTCCGAACACTGAAGCTTTCTTT,CASSSRQVPNTEAFF
TRBV11-3,NA,NA,TRBJ1-1,TGTGCCAGCAGCTTAGAGGGGGGTGGCACTGAAGCTTTCTTT,CASSLEGGGTEAFF
TRBV5-1,NA,NA,TRBJ1-4,TGCGCCAGCAGCTTGGGGTCAGCAACTAATGAAAAACTGTTTTTT,CASSLGSATNEKLFF
TRBV15,NA,TRBD1,TRBJ1-4,TGTGCCACCAGCCCTCGGGGGGGGACAGGGGGTGAAAAACTGTTTTTT,CATSPRGGTGGEKLFF
TRBV3-1/TRBV3-2,NA,NA,TRBJ1-2,TGTGCCAGCAGCCAAACCTGGACAGCCTATTTGGGCTACACCTTC,CASSQTWTAYLGYTF
TRBV2,NA,NA,TRBJ2-5,TGTGCCAGCAGTCCCAACAGTGAAGAGACCCAGTACTTC,CASSPNSEETQYF
TRBV6-2/TRBV6-3,NA,NA,TRBJ1-2,TGTGCCAGCAGTTACCTACTAACGACAGGCGGGGGCTACACCTTC,CASSYLLTTGGGYTF
TRBV19,NA,TRBD2,TRBJ2-1,TGTGCCAGTACCCTGGGTAGCGGGAGCTCAAAGGAGCAGTTCTTC,CASTLGSGSSKEQFF
TRBV3-1/TRBV3-2,once,NA,TRBJ1-4,TGTGCCAGCAGCCAAGCCGGGACACCTAAACTGTTTTTT,CASSQAGTPKLFF
TRBV6-5,NA,TRBD1,TRBJ2-2,TGTGCCACCATCGACAGGGGAATGGCCGGGGAGCTGTTTTTT,CATIDRGMAGELFF
TRBV5-1,NA,NA,TRBJ1-3,TGCGCCAGCACTTCCGTGGGAAACACCATATATTTT,CASTSVGNTIYF
TRBV24-1,few,TRBD2,TRBJ2-1,TGTGCCACCAGGAGTTCGGCGGGAGAGACCTACAATGAGCAGTTCTTC,CATRSSAGETYNEQFF
TRBV5-5,NA,NA,TRBJ2-5,TGTGCCAGCAGGGCGGGGTCCCAAGAGACCCAGTACTTC,CASRAGSQETQYF
TRBV30,NA,TRBD1,TRBJ2-3,TGTGCCTGGAGTGATACAGGGGCTAGCACAGATACGCAGTATTTT,CAWSDTGASTDTQYF
TRBV27,NA,TRBD1,TRBJ1-6,TGTGCCAGCAGTTTCCGGGGACAGTTCTCACCCCTCCACTTT,CASSFRGQFSPLHF
TRBV28,NA,NA,TRBJ2-7,TGTGCCAGCACCGCTAGTAGGTACGAGCAGTACTTC,CASTASRYEQYF
TRBV7-6,few,NA,TRBJ1-4,TGTGCCAGCAGCTCGCAGGAATTCAGCTCTAATGGTGAAAAACTGTTTTTT,CASSSQEFSSNGEKLFF
TRBV6-4,NA,NA,TRBJ2-3,TGTGCCAGCAGTGACCAGTACGATACGCAGTATTTT,CASSDQYDTQYF
TRBV18,NA,NA,TRBJ2-7,TGTGCCAGCTCACCAAAGACAGAGAAGTCCTACGAGCAGTACTTC,CASSPKTEKSYEQYF
TRBV6-5,NA,TRBD1,TRBJ2-5,TGTGCCAGCAGTTCCCCGGGACAGAGCCTCGGGGAGACCCAGTACTTC,CASSSPGQSLGETQYF
TRBV7-9,NA,TRBD1,TRBJ1-6,TGTGCCAGCACGGGACAGGAAAATTCACCCCTCCACTTT,CASTGQENSPLHF
TRBV7-8,NA,NA,TRBJ1-2,TGTGCCAGCAGCTTAGCGGTCAACCGGGGCTATGGCTACACCTTC,CASSLAVNRGYGYTF
TRBV5-8,NA,NA,TRBJ2-1,TGTGCCAGCAGCCCTAGAGGCGATGAGCAGTTCTTC,CASSPRGDEQFF
TRBV7-3,NA,TRBD2,TRBJ2-1,TGTGCCACCAATTTAGGGAGACTAGCGGCATACAATGAGCAGTTCTTC,CATNLGRLAAYNEQFF
TRBV27,once,NA,TRBJ2-1,TGTGCCAGCAGCAGGTACAATGAGCAGTTCTTC,CASSRYNEQFF
TRBV18,once,TRBD1,TRBJ1-2,TGTGCCAGCTCACTCAACACCAGGGGGAAACTCTATGGCTACACCTTC,CASSLNTRGKLYGYTF